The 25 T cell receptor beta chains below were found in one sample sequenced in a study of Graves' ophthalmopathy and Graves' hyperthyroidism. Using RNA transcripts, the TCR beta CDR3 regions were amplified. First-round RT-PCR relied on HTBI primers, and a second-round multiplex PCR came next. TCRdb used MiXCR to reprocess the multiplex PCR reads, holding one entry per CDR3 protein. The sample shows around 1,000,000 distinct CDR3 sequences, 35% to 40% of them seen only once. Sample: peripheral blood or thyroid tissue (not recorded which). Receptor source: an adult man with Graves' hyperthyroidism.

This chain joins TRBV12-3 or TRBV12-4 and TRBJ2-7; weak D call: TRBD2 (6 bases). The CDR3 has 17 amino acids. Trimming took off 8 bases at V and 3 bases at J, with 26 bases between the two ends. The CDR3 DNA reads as TGTGCCAGCCGCGCGGGGTTCGGGGTGGGAGGTAGCTACGAGCAGTACTTC. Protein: CASRAGFGVGGSYEQYF.

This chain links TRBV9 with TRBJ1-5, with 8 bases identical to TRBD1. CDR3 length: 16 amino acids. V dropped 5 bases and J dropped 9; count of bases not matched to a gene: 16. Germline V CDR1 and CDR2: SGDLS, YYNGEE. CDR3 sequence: CASRGRGGTGAGPQHF. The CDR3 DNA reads TGTGCCAGCAGGGGGAGGGGTGGGACAGGAGCAGGGCCCCAGCATTTT. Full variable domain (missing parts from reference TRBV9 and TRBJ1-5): DSGVTQTPKHLITATGQRVTLRCSPRSGDLSVYWYQQSLDQGLQFLIQYYNGEERAKGNILERFSAQQFPDLHSELNLSSLELGDSALYFCASRGRGGTGAGPQHFGDGTRLSIL.

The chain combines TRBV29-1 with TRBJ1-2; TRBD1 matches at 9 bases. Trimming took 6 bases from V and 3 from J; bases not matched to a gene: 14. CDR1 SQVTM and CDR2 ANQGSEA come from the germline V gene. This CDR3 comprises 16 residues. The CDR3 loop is CSVPPGQGAFDYGYTF. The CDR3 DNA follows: TGCAGCGTCCCCCCGGGACAGGGTGCATTCGACTATGGCTACACCTTC.

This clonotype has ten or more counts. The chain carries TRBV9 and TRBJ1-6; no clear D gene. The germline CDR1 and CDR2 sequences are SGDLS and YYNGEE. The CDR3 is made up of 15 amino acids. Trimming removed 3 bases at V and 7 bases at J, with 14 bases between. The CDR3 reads CASSARPASNSPLHF. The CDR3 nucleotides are TGTGCCAGCAGCGCGCGCCCAGCGTCAAATTCACCCCTCCACTTT.

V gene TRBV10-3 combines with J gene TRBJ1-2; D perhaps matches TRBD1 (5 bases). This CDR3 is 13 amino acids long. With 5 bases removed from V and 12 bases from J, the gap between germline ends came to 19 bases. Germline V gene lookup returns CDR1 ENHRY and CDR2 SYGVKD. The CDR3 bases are TGTGCCATCAGTACGGGGACGGGCTCTGGAAACACCTTC. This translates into CAISTGTGSGNTF.

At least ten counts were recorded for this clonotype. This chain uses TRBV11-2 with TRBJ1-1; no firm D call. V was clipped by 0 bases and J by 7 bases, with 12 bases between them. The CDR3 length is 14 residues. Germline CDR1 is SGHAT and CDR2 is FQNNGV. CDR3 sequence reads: CASSLDRQAGEAFF. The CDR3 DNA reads TGTGCCAGCAGCTTAGATCGGCAGGCTGGTGAAGCTTTCTTT.

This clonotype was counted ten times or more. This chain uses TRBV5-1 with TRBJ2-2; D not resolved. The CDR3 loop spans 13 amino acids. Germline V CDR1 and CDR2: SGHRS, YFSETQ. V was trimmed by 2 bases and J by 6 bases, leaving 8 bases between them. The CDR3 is CASSFAGSGELFF. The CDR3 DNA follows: TGCGCCAGCAGCTTTGCTGGGTCCGGGGAGCTGTTTTTT.

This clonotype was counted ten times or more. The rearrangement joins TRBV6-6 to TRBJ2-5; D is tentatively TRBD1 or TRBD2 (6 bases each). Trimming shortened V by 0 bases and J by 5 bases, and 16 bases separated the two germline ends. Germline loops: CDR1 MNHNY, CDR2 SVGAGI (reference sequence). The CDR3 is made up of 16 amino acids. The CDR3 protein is CASSYSGGDPWETQYF. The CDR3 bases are TGTGCCAGCAGTTACTCGGGGGGCGACCCCTGGGAGACCCAGTACTTC.

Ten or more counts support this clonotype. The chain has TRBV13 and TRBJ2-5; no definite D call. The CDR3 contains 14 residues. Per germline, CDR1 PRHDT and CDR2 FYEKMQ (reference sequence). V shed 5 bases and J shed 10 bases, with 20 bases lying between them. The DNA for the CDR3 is TGTGCCAGCAGCCCCCCGAGGCCCCCTCGTGACCAGTACTTC. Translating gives CASSPPRPPRDQYF.

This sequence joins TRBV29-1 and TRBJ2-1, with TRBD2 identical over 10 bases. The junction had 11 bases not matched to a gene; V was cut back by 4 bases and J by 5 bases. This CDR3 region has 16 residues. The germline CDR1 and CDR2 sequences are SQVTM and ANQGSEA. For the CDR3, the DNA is TGCAGCGTTGCCGCTAGCGGGGGAGGGTTGGACAATGAGCAGTTCTTC. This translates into CSVAASGGGLDNEQFF.

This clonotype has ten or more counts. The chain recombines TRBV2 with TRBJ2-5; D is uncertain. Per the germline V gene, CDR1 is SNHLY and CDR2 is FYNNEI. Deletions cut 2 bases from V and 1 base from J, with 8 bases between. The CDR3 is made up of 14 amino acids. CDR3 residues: CASSETTTQETQYF. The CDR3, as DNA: TGTGCCAGCAGTGAAACAACTACCCAAGAGACCCAGTACTTC.

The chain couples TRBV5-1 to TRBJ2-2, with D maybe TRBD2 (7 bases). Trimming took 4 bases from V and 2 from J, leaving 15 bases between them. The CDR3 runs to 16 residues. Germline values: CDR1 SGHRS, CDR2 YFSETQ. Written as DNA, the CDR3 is TGCGCCAGCAGCCCCTGGGGGGGGGCTAACACCGGGGAGCTGTTTTTT. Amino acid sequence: CASSPWGGANTGELFF.

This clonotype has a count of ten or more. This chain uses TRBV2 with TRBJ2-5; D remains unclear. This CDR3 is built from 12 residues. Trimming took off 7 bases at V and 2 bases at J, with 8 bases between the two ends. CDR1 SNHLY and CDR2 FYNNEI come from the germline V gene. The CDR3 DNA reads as TGTGCCAGCACCGCAGAACAAGAGACCCAGTACTTC. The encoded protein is CASTAEQETQYF.

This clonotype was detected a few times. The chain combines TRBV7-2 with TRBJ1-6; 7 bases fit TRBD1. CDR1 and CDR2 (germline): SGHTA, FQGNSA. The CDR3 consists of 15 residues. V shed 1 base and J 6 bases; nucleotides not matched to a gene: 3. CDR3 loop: CASSLEPGGNSPLHF. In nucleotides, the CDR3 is TGTGCCAGCAGCTTAGAGCCAGGGGGTAATTCACCCCTCCACTTT.

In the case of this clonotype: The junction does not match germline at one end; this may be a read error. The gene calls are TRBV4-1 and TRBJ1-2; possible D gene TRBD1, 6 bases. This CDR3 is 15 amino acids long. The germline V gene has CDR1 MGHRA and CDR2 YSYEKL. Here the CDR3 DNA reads TGTGCCAGCAGCCAGTATGAGGCAGGGGACTATGGCTACACCTTC. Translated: CASSQYEAGDYGYTF.

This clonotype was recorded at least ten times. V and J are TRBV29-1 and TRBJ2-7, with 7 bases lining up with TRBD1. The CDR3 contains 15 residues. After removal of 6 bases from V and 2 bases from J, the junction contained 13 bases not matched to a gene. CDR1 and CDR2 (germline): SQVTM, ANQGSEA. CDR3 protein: CSVAALSQGPYEQYF. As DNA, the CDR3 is TGCAGCGTCGCCGCCCTTTCACAGGGGCCCTACGAGCAGTACTTC.

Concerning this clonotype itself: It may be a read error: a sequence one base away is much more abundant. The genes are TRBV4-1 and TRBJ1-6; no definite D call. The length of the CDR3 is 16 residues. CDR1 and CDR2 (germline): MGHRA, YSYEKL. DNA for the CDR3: TGCGCCAGCAGCCAAGTGCGGTCAGAAATTAATTCACCCCTCCTCTTT. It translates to CASSQVRSEINSPLLF.

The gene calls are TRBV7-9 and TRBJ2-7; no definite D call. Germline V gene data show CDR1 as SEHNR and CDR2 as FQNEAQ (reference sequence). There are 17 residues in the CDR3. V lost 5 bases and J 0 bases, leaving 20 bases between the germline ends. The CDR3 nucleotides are TGTGCCAGCAGCCATCCATCTATGAGACAAAACTCCTACGAGCAGTACTTC. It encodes CASSHPSMRQNSYEQYF. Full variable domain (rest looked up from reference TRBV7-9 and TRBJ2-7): DTGVSQNPRHKITKRGQNVTFRCDPISEHNRLYWYRQTLGQGPEFLTYFQNEAQLEKSRLLSDRFSAERPKGSFSTLEIQRTEQGDSAMYLCASSHPSMRQNSYEQYFGPGTRLTVT.

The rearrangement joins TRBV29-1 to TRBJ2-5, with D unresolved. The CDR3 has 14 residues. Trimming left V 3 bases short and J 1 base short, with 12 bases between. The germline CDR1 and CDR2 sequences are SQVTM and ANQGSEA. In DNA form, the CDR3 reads TGCAGCGTTGAGTTCTACAGTTCCCAAGAGACCCAGTACTTC. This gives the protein CSVEFYSSQETQYF.

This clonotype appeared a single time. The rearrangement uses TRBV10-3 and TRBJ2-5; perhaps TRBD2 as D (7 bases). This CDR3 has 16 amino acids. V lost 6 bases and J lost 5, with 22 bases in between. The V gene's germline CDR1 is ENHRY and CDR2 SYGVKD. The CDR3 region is CAIRAGAGPGKETQYF. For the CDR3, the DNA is TGTGCCATCAGGGCGGGGGCGGGACCCGGGAAGGAGACCCAGTACTTC.

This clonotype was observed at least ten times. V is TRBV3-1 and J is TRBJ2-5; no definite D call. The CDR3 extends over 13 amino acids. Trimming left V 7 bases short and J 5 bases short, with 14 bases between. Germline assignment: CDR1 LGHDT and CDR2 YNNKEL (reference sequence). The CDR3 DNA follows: TGTGCCAGCATCAGTAACTCACCGGAGACCCAGTACTTC. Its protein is CASISNSPETQYF.

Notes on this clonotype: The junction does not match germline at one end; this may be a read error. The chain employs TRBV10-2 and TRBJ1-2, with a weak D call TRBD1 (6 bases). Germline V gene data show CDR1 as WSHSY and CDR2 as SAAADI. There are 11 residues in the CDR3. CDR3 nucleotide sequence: TGCGCCAGCAGCGGACAGTCTGGCTGCACCTTC. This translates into CASSGQSGCTF.

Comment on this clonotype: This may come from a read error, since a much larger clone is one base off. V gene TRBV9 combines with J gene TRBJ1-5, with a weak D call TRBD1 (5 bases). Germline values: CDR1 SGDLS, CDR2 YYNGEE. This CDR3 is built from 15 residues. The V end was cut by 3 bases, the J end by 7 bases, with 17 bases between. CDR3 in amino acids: CASSGGEEARQPQHF. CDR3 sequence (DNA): TGTGCCAGCAGCGGGGGGGAGGAGGCGAGGCAGCCCCAGCATTTT.

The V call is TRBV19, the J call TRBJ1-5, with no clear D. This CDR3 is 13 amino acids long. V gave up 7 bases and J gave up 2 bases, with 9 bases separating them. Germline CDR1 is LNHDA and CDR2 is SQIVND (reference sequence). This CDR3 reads CASTGLGNQPQHF. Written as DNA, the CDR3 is TGTGCCAGTACTGGGCTCGGCAATCAGCCCCAGCATTTT.

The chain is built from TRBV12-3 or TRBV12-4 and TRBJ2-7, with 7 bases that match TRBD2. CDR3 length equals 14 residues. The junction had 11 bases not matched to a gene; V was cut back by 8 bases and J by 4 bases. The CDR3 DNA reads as TGTGCCAGCGGGCTAACGGGAGGAAAGTACGAGCAGTACTTC. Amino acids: CASGLTGGKYEQYF.